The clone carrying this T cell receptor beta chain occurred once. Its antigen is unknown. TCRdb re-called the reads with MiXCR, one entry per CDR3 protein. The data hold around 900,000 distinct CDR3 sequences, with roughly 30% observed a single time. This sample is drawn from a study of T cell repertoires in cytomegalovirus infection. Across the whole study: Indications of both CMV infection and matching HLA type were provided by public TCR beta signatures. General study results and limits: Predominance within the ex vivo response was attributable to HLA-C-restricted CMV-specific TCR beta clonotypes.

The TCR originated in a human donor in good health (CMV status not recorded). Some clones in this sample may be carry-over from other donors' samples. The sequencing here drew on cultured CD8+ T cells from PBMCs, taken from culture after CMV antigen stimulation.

As DNA, the CDR3 is TGTGCCAGCAGCCAAACAGGGTTCACGGGCGAGCAGTACTTC. This translates into CASSQTGFTGEQYF. The V call is TRBV14, the J call TRBJ2-7; TRBD1 might be the D (6 bases). The CDR3 totals 14 residues. Germline assignment: CDR1 SGHDN and CDR2 FVKESK. Trimming removed 2 bases from V and 6 bases from J, with 14 bases in between. Full variable domain (remainder filled in from reference TRBV14 and TRBJ2-7): EAGVTQFPSHSVIEKGQTVTLRCDPISGHDNLYWYRRVMGKEIKFLLHFVKESKQDESGMPNNRFLAERTGGTYSTLKVQPAELEDSGVYFCASSQTGFTGEQYFGPGTRLTVT.